The sample holds many counts of the clone carrying this T cell receptor beta chain. Its target is not known. This entry comes from a study of neurological immune-mediated disorders. Whole-study findings and limits: HTLV-1-associated myelopathy had the most TCR clonal expansion, and multiple sclerosis had the least, less than healthy controls.

From 15-18 subjects, every sequencing run obtained over 170 million TCR-beta sequences. In TCRdb, the 5' RACE reads were re-called with MiXCR into one record per CDR3 protein. This sample yields 25,000 to 35,000 distinct CDR3 sequences, of which about 12% are seen a single time; less than 9.5% belongs to the top ten. PBMCs numbering 2 million and stored at -80 C yielded the unsorted libraries. The CDR3 has 15 residues. V lost 0 bases, J lost 3 bases, and 13 bases lay in between. Germline CDR1 SGHRS, CDR2 YFSETQ. The sequencing sample was made of PBMCs. The genes are TRBV5-1 and TRBJ2-7; D might be TRBD1 or TRBD2, each matching 6 bases. The clonotype was recovered from a man in his 60s in good health. The CDR3 nucleotides read TGCGCCAGCAGCTTGGCGGCAGGGGAGGTCTACGAGCAGTACTTC. Translation gives CASSLAAGEVYEQYF. The full variable domain, in which reference TRBV5-1 and TRBJ2-7 provide the parts outside the CDR3, is KAGVTQTPRYLIKTRGQQVTLSCSPISGHRSVSWYQQTPGQGLQFLFEYFSETQRNKGNFPGRFSGRQFSNSRSEMNVSTLELGDSALYLCASSLAAGEVYEQYFGPGTRLTVT.